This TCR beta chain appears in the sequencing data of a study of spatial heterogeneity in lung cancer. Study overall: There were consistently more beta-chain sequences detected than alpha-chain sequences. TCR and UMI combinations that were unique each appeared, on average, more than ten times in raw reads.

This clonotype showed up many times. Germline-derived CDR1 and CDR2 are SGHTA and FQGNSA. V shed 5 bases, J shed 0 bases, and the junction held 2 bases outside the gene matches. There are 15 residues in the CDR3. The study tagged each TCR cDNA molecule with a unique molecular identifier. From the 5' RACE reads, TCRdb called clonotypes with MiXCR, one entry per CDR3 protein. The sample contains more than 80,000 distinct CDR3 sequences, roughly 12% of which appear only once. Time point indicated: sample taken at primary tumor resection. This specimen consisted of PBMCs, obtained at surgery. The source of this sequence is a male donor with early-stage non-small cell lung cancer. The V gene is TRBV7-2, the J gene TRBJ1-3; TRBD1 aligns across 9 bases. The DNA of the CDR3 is TGTGCCAGCAGCAGGGACAGGGACTCTGGAAACACCATATATTTT. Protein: CASSRDRDSGNTIYF.